This T cell receptor beta chain originates from a study of shared clonotypes between healthy human individuals. Study results and limitations: When naive CD4 clonotypes were compared across a few donors, about 5% were shared.

Authors' processing steps: Filtering differed, since immunoSEQ gave only junction sequences and no quality scores. The table came from immunoSEQ multiplex PCR; TCRdb's copy has only in-frame clones and leaves some out. V, J and clone size reflect that table, while D and trimming were determined from the DNA. This sample has about 2 million clones, with 85% to 95% found just once. The germline V gene encodes CDR1 SGHNT and CDR2 YYREEE (reference sequence). This CDR3 spans 17 amino acids. V lost 1 base and J lost 1, with 17 bases in between. As regards this clone: As yet, its antigen is unknown.

The V gene is TRBV5-4, the J gene TRBJ2-5; D may be TRBD2 (5 bases). The sample comprised naive CD4+ T cells sorted from blood. Regarding subset: CD45RA+ positively selected. The source of this sequence is a man between 18 and 29 years old in good health. Written as DNA, the CDR3 is TGTGCCAGCAGCTTGTTAGGTGAGGGCCTATTCCAAGAGACCCAGTACTTC. Residues: CASSLLGEGLFQETQYF.